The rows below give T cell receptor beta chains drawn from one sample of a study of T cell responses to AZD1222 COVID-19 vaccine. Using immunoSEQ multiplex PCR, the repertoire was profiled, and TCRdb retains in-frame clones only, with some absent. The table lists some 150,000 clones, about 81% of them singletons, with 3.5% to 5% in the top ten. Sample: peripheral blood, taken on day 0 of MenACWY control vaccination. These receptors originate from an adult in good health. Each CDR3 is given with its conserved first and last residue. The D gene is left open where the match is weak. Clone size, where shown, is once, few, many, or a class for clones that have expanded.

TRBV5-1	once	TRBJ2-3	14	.	CASRGVQGTDTQYF	TGCGCCAGCAGAGGTGTTCAGGGCACAGATACGCAGTATTTT
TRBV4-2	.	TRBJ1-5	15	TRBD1	CASSRQGEGDQPQHF	TGTGCCAGCAGCCGACAGGGGGAAGGCGATCAGCCCCAGCATTTT
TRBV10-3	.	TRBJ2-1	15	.	CAISSTGGVMNEQFF	TGTGCCATCAGCTCGACAGGTGGGGTTATGAATGAGCAGTTCTTC
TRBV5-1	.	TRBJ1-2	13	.	CASSLEVNYGYTF	TGCGCCAGCAGCTTGGAAGTCAACTATGGCTACACCTTC
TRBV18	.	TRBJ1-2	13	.	CASSTGLNYGYTF	TGTGCCAGCTCCACCGGGCTAAACTATGGCTACACCTTC
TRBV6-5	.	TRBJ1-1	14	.	CASRTRTENTEAFF	TGTGCCAGCAGAACCAGGACGGAGAACACTGAAGCTTTCTTT
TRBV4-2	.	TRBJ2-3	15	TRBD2	CASSQAGRGTDTQYF	TGTGCCAGCAGCCAAGCGGGGCGGGGGACAGATACGCAGTATTTT
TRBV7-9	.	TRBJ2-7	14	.	CASSLSAGAYEQYF	TGTGCCAGCAGCTTGTCGGCAGGGGCCTACGAGCAGTACTTC
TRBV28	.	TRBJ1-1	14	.	CASSLLGRDTEAFF	TGTGCCAGCAGTCTCCTGGGCAGGGACACTGAAGCTTTCTTT
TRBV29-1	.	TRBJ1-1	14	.	CSVERREGGTEAFF	TGCAGCGTTGAAAGAAGGGAGGGAGGGACTGAAGCTTTCTTT
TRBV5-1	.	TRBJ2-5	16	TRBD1	CASSFGTAPGKETQYF	TGCGCCAGCAGCTTTGGGACAGCCCCAGGGAAAGAGACCCAGTACTTC
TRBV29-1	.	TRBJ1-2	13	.	CSVTDKANYGYTF	TGCAGCGTAACGGACAAAGCTAACTATGGCTACACCTTC
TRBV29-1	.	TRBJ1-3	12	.	CSVVPDRNTIYF	TGCAGCGTTGTACCAGACCGGAACACCATATATTTT
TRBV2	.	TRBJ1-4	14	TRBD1	CASRGTGGDEKLFF	TGTGCCAGCAGGGGGACAGGGGGAGATGAAAAACTGTTTTTT
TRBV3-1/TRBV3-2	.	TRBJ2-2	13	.	CASSFRRPGELFF	TGTGCCAGCAGCTTCCGGAGGCCCGGGGAGCTGTTTTTT
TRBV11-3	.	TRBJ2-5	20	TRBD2	CASSLHAFLFRTSRRETQYF	TGTGCCAGCAGCTTACACGCATTCCTCTTCCGGACTAGCAGACGAGAGACCCAGTACTTC
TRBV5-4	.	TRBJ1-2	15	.	CASRFQKQGSYGYTF	TGTGCCAGCAGGTTCCAGAAACAGGGATCCTATGGCTACACCTTC
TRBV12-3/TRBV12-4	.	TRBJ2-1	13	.	CASSRDPWDEQFF	TGTGCCAGCAGCCGGGACCCTTGGGATGAGCAGTTCTTC
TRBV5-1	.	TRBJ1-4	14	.	CASSLGGAGEKLFF	TGCGCCAGCAGCTTGGGGGGCGCGGGTGAAAAACTGTTTTTT
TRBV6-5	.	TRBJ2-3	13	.	CASTTWTADSQYF	TGTGCCAGCACTACTTGGACGGCGGACTCGCAGTATTTT
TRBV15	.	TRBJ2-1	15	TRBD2	CATSPEAGGGNEQFF	TGTGCCACCAGCCCCGAGGCGGGGGGAGGTAATGAGCAGTTCTTC
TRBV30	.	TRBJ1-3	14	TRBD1	CAWAEGGAGNTIYF	TGTGCCTGGGCCGAAGGGGGCGCCGGAAACACCATATATTTT
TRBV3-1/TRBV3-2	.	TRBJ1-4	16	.	CASSLTRLATNEKLFF	TGTGCCAGCAGCCTCACGCGCCTTGCAACTAATGAAAAACTGTTTTTT
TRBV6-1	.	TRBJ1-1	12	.	CASSEQNTEAFF	TGTGCCAGCAGTGAACAGAACACTGAAGCTTTCTTT
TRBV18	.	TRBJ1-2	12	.	CASSPGGNGYTF	TGTGCCAGCTCACCAGGGGGAAATGGCTACACCTTC
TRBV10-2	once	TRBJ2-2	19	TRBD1	CASSELGLMGQGDTGELFF	TGCGCCAGCAGTGAGTTGGGACTAATGGGACAGGGGGACACCGGGGAGCTGTTTTTT
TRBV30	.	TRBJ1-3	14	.	CAWSDRRPGNTIYF	TGTGCCTGGAGCGACAGGAGGCCTGGAAACACCATATATTTT
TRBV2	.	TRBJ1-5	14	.	CASSESGGRQPQHF	TGTGCCAGCAGCGAAAGCGGAGGGAGGCAGCCCCAGCATTTT
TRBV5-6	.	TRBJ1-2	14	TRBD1	CASSAGQVTYGYTF	TGTGCCAGCAGCGCGGGACAGGTTACCTATGGCTACACCTTC
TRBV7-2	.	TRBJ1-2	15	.	CASSHRARTLRGYTF	TGTGCCAGCAGCCATCGAGCCCGTACCCTCAGAGGCTACACCTTC
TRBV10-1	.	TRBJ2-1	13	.	CASSGGSGNEQFF	TGCGCCAGCAGCGGTGGGAGCGGCAATGAGCAGTTCTTC
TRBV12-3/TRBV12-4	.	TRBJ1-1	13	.	CASSTDSGTEPFF	TGTGCCAGCAGCACCGACAGCGGGACTGAACCTTTCTTT
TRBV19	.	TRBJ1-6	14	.	CASSSHSYNSPLHF	TGTGCCAGTAGTTCGCACAGCTATAATTCACCCCTCCACTTT
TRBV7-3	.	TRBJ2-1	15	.	CASSLRPGGPNEQFF	TGTGCCAGCAGCTTACGGCCAGGAGGACCAAATGAGCAGTTCTTC
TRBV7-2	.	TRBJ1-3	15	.	CASSQARAGGNTIYF	TGTGCCAGCAGCCAAGCCCGAGCTGGAGGAAACACCATATATTTT
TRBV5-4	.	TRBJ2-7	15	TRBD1	CASSPRDRGSYEQYF	TGTGCCAGCAGCCCCCGGGACAGGGGGTCCTACGAGCAGTACTTC
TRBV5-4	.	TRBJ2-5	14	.	CASLMDTKQETQYF	TGTGCCAGCTTAATGGACACGAAGCAAGAGACCCAGTACTTC
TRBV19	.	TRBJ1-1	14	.	CASSSDQGYTEAFF	TGTGCCAGTAGTTCAGACCAGGGGTACACTGAAGCTTTCTTT
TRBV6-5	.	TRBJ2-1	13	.	CASSTQTGPGGFF	TGTGCCAGCAGTACTCAGACAGGGCCGGGAGGGTTCTTC
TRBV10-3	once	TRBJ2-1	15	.	CAISASDFGDNEQFF	TGTGCCATCAGCGCCTCGGACTTTGGGGACAATGAGCAGTTCTTC
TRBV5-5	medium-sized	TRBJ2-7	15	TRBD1	CASSLWGTGSYEQYF	TGTGCCAGCAGCTTGTGGGGGACAGGCTCCTACGAGCAGTACTTC
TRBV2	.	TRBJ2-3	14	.	CASSGNRAGDTQYF	TGTGCCAGCAGTGGGAACAGGGCGGGAGATACGCAGTATTTT
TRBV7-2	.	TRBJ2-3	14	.	CASSTTASTDTQYF	TGTGCCAGCAGCACGACCGCTAGCACAGATACGCAGTATTTT
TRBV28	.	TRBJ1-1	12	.	CASRINRAEAFF	TGTGCCAGCAGGATTAACAGGGCGGAAGCTTTCTTT
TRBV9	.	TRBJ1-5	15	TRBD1	CASSQTGDRDQPQHF	TGTGCCAGCAGCCAGACAGGGGACAGGGATCAGCCCCAGCATTTT
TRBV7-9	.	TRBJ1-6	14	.	CASSQGQVNSPLHF	TGTGCCAGCAGCCAGGGCCAGGTTAATTCACCCCTCCACTTT